This TCR beta chain was captured in a study of blood T cell repertoires in COVID-19. There are 15 residues in the CDR3. The V segment lost 5 bases and the J segment 3 bases; nucleotides outside the gene matches: 6. CDR1 is PRHDT, CDR2 FYEKMQ, per germline (reference sequence). The repertoire was sequenced with immunoSEQ multiplex PCR; TCRdb's copy has only in-frame clones and lacks some. Here the sample spans approximately 250,000 clones, 80% to 95% being singletons. This clonotype was obtained from a man aged 25 to 40 with COVID-19, enrolled during active disease. The chain employs TRBV13 and TRBJ1-4; 7 bases map to TRBD1. The sample was peripheral blood. The CDR3 sequence: CASSPAGGSNEKLFF. As DNA, the CDR3 is TGTGCCAGCAGCCCCGCAGGGGGTTCTAATGAAAAACTGTTTTTT.